This TCR beta chain appears in the sequencing data of a study of blood T cell repertoires in COVID-19. Study at large: COVID-19 samples from acute and convalescent phases originated in the United States, Italy and Spain. PBMCs, B-cell-depleted T cells, or T cells were the source of the cDNA or gDNA that made up the material.

V was pared by 11 bases and J by 3 bases, with 16 bases between. The CDR3 is made up of 13 amino acids. CDR1 and CDR2 (germline): LNHDA, SQIVND (reference sequence). In the original workflow: Amplifying reference gene primers gave estimates of nucleated cell counts. Only in-frame clones appear in the TCRdb table, and some are missing; sequencing was by immunoSEQ multiplex PCR. V, J and clone size are taken as reported in that table, and D and trimming were inferred from the DNA itself. The sample holds about 88,000 clones, roughly 87% seen once. Enrolled during active infection, Seattle patients were then followed longitudinally.

Sequencing was carried out using peripheral blood. J is TRBJ1-1 and V is TRBV19; D may be TRBD1 (5 bases). The TCR sequence derives from a woman between 55 and 75 years old with COVID-19, enrolled during active disease. The CDR3 here is CAASPGEDTEAFF. The DNA for the CDR3 is TGTGCCGCTAGCCCGGGGGAGGACACTGAAGCTTTCTTT.